This entry features one TCR beta chain sequence. The antigen this receptor binds is unknown. Nothing much larger sits one base from this clone, and base qualities are not available. These data belong to a study of OX40 agonist ivuxolimab in advanced cancers. Regarding the study in general: Ivuxolimab was an agonistic, fully human IgG2 monoclonal antibody directed against OX40 (CD134), a costimulatory receptor. Intravenous ivuxolimab was administered to patients every 2 weeks at six dose levels: 0.01, 0.1, 0.3, 1.5, 3 and 10 mg/kg. Of the approximately 54 patients in dose escalation, 19 had hepatocellular carcinoma, about 15 had melanoma, 9 had renal cell carcinoma and 9 had head and neck cancer. In the dose-escalation cohort, around four fifths of patients were male, and the mean age was 60 years with a range of roughly 20 to 79. Patients were allowed to have had prior anti-PD-1, anti-PD-L1 or anti-CTLA-4 therapy, and 40% to 45% of the dose-escalation patients had previously received checkpoint inhibitors. Partial responses occurred in three dose-escalation patients, of whom one had hepatocellular carcinoma and two had cutaneous melanoma. Peripheral TCRbeta sequencing was intended to test whether TCR sequence diversity was altered and clonal T-cell expansion was caused by ivuxolimab. The monotherapy dose-escalation portion (N of about 50 patients) of the phase I ivuxolimab trial is reported in the paper.

For sequencing of the TCRbeta CDR3 region, genomic DNA was extracted from the sorted cells. TCRbeta CDR3 regions were sequenced using the immunoSEQ Assay. TCRdb carries this immuneACCESS record with in-frame sequences only. Its versions omit some clonotypes, under half of them owing to an unresolved V gene in the studies checked, with the rest unexplained. The sample table holds around 54,000 clones, of which roughly 94% were seen once. The ten top clones hold 12% of the sample. The trial excluded patients who had a history of autoimmune disease or who were on systemic immunosuppression. In every dose cohort, peripheral blood was drawn for TCR sequencing at baseline, cycle 4 day 1, and cycle 7 day 1. The samples were taken from a phase I, first-in-human, multicenter, open-label dose-escalation trial of ivuxolimab. The trial enrolled adults with locally advanced or metastatic head and neck squamous cell, hepatocellular, melanoma or renal cell carcinoma. Before TCR sequencing, CD4+ T cells and CD8+ T cells were sorted from peripheral blood as separate populations.

The CDR3 sequence holds 17 residues, the cysteine and phenylalanine included. The read is trimmed to its CDR3 DNA, 51 bases read in frame from base 1. The V end gives up 4 bases and the J end 2 bases, leaving 14 bases in the junction not matched to a gene. For CDR1 and CDR2, the germline V gene lists SGHAT and FQNNGV. What the authors observed across the whole study: Low levels of normalized T-cell clonal expansion were also seen in some patients who did not respond. At doses of 0.1 to 3.0 mg/kg, clonal expansion of both CD4+ and CD8+ T cells in blood was seen between baseline and week 6. After ivuxolimab, expanded clones were on average more numerous among CD8+ T cells than among CD4+ T cells. Partial responders in the 0.1-3.0 mg/kg groups had among the lowest normalized peripheral clonal expansion, especially among CD8+ T cells. The antigen specificity of the clonally expanded peripheral T cells was not determined.

This TCR was recovered from an adult with an advanced solid tumor such as melanoma, head and neck, liver or kidney cancer. The chain couples TRBV11-2 to TRBJ2-7, with 7 bases matching TRBD2. The sequencing here drew on CD4+ or CD8+ T cells sorted from blood, taken in a trial of the OX40 agonist ivuxolimab. The CDR3 protein: CASSSRASGSVTYEQYF. The DNA sequence is given as TGTGCCAGCAGCTCCAGGGCTAGCGGATCCGTAACCTACGAGCAGTACTTC.